The rows below give T cell receptor beta chains drawn from one sample of a study of T-cell reconstitution after alpha-beta-depleted transplantation in children. TCRdb re-derived calls from the PCR reads in MiXCR, one entry per CDR3 protein. The sample consists of about half a million distinct CDR3 sequences, under 15% of them appearing once. The source material was PBMCs from the stem cell graft donor, sampled from the stem cell graft. The receptors shown here come from a human donor who donated a stem cell graft to a child with combined immunodeficiency. Both conserved end residues are part of each CDR3. The D gene is left open where the match is weak. Where a row states a size, it is once, few, many or the class of an expanded clone; other rows omit it.

V gene: TRBV9
clone size: many
J gene: TRBJ2-2
D gene: NA
CDR3 protein: CASSDTRQFGGELFF
CDR3 DNA: TGTGCCAGCAGCGATACAAGGCAGTTCGGCGGGGAGCTGTTTTTT

V gene: TRBV18
clone size: NA
J gene: TRBJ2-3
D gene: NA
CDR3 protein: CASSPLVAQRASTDTQYF
CDR3 DNA: TGTGCCAGCTCACCACTTGTTGCCCAGCGGGCCAGCACAGATACGCAGTATTTT

V gene: TRBV7-2
clone size: NA
J gene: TRBJ2-3
D gene: TRBD1
CDR3 protein: CASSRSTQGAYTDTQYF
CDR3 DNA: TGTGCCAGCAGCCGAAGCACACAGGGGGCCTACACAGATACGCAGTATTTT

V gene: TRBV12-3/TRBV12-4
clone size: many
J gene: TRBJ2-6
D gene: TRBD2
CDR3 protein: CASRTSGMGGANVLTF
CDR3 DNA: TGTGCCAGCAGGACTAGCGGGATGGGTGGGGCCAACGTCCTGACTTTC

V gene: TRBV12-3/TRBV12-4
clone size: many
J gene: TRBJ1-1
D gene: NA
CDR3 protein: CASSFLGEGEAFF
CDR3 DNA: TGTGCCAGCAGCTTCCTTGGGGAGGGGGAAGCTTTCTTT

V gene: TRBV12-3/TRBV12-4
clone size: many
J gene: TRBJ2-7
D gene: TRBD1
CDR3 protein: CASSLTGDSYEQYF
CDR3 DNA: TGTGCCAGCAGTTTGACAGGGGACTCCTACGAGCAGTACTTC

V gene: TRBV12-3/TRBV12-4
clone size: few
J gene: TRBJ1-5
D gene: NA
CDR3 protein: CASRRSNQPQHF
CDR3 DNA: TGTGCCAGCAGGCGGAGCAATCAGCCCCAGCATTTT

V gene: TRBV5-1
clone size: NA
J gene: TRBJ2-1
D gene: TRBD2
CDR3 protein: CASSLQLAAGEQFF
CDR3 DNA: TGCGCCAGCAGCTTGCAACTAGCGGCCGGAGAGCAGTTCTTC

V gene: TRBV20-1
clone size: few
J gene: TRBJ2-2
D gene: NA
CDR3 protein: CSAPSRDSANTGELFF
CDR3 DNA: TGCAGTGCTCCTAGCCGAGATAGCGCGAACACCGGGGAGCTGTTTTTT

V gene: TRBV6-2/TRBV6-3
clone size: few
J gene: TRBJ2-7
D gene: TRBD2
CDR3 protein: CASKQSFLRRARGDEQYF
CDR3 DNA: TGTGCCAGCAAACAATCATTCTTACGGCGGGCCCGGGGGGACGAGCAGTACTTC

V gene: TRBV20-1
clone size: NA
J gene: TRBJ1-2
D gene: NA
CDR3 protein: CSARLSTRGGYGYTF
CDR3 DNA: TGCAGTGCTAGACTCTCGACACGGGGAGGCTATGGCTACACCTTC

V gene: TRBV29-1
clone size: few
J gene: TRBJ2-1
D gene: TRBD2
CDR3 protein: CSVPSGSAYNEQFF
CDR3 DNA: TGCAGCGTTCCTAGCGGGAGCGCCTACAATGAGCAGTTCTTC

V gene: TRBV12-3/TRBV12-4
clone size: few
J gene: TRBJ2-7
D gene: NA
CDR3 protein: CASSFGLEQYF
CDR3 DNA: TGTGCCAGCAGTTTTGGTCTTGAGCAGTACTTC

V gene: TRBV5-5
clone size: NA
J gene: TRBJ2-3
D gene: NA
CDR3 protein: CASSSGGPSTDTQYF
CDR3 DNA: TGTGCCAGCAGCTCCGGGGGACCTAGCACAGATACGCAGTATTTT

V gene: TRBV30
clone size: few
J gene: TRBJ1-3
D gene: NA
CDR3 protein: CAWTTGRVGNTIYF
CDR3 DNA: TGTGCCTGGACCACAGGAAGGGTTGGAAACACCATATATTTT

V gene: TRBV20-1
clone size: few
J gene: TRBJ2-5
D gene: TRBD2
CDR3 protein: CSADLAGGFEETQYF
CDR3 DNA: TGCAGTGCTGATCTAGCGGGGGGTTTCGAAGAGACCCAGTACTTC

V gene: TRBV20-1
clone size: many
J gene: TRBJ1-1
D gene: NA
CDR3 protein: CSASSTVNTEAFF
CDR3 DNA: TGCAGTGCTAGTTCAACAGTTAACACTGAAGCTTTCTTT

V gene: TRBV6-2/TRBV6-3
clone size: few
J gene: TRBJ2-1
D gene: NA
CDR3 protein: CASRSPTSSVLYNEQFF
CDR3 DNA: TGTGCCAGCAGATCTCCTACGTCTAGCGTCCTATACAATGAGCAGTTCTTC

V gene: TRBV7-3
clone size: NA
J gene: TRBJ2-1
D gene: NA
CDR3 protein: CASSSQGPSEQFF
CDR3 DNA: TGTGCCAGCAGTAGTCAAGGGCCCAGTGAGCAGTTCTTC

V gene: TRBV7-2
clone size: few
J gene: TRBJ2-5
D gene: NA
CDR3 protein: CASSLGEGGQTQYF
CDR3 DNA: TGTGCCAGCAGCTTGGGGGAGGGGGGGCAGACCCAGTACTTC

V gene: TRBV12-3/TRBV12-4
clone size: many
J gene: TRBJ1-1
D gene: TRBD1
CDR3 protein: CASSPRDRGGGTEAFF
CDR3 DNA: TGTGCCAGCAGTCCCCGGGACAGGGGAGGAGGCACTGAAGCTTTCTTT

V gene: TRBV5-1
clone size: few
J gene: TRBJ2-3
D gene: TRBD1
CDR3 protein: CASSLGGRTGSTDTQYF
CDR3 DNA: TGCGCCAGCAGCTTGGGAGGTAGGACAGGGAGCACAGATACGCAGTATTTT

V gene: TRBV12-3/TRBV12-4
clone size: many
J gene: TRBJ2-7
D gene: NA
CDR3 protein: CASSPYRRYEQYF
CDR3 DNA: TGTGCCAGCAGTCCCTACCGCCGGTACGAGCAGTACTTC

V gene: TRBV20-1
clone size: NA
J gene: TRBJ2-7
D gene: TRBD2
CDR3 protein: CSARNVAGDSYEQYF
CDR3 DNA: TGCAGTGCTAGAAACGTCGCGGGGGACTCCTACGAGCAGTACTTC

V gene: TRBV28
clone size: few
J gene: TRBJ2-2
D gene: NA
CDR3 protein: CASRPDTGELFF
CDR3 DNA: TGTGCCAGCAGGCCCGACACCGGGGAGCTGTTTTTT

V gene: TRBV24-1
clone size: few
J gene: TRBJ2-5
D gene: NA
CDR3 protein: CATSETTGQIGWETQYF
CDR3 DNA: TGTGCCACCAGTGAGACCACTGGACAGATCGGTTGGGAGACCCAGTACTTC

V gene: TRBV12-3/TRBV12-4
clone size: many
J gene: TRBJ2-5
D gene: TRBD2
CDR3 protein: CASSLVPLAGAPQETQYF
CDR3 DNA: TGTGCCAGCAGTTTGGTCCCCTTGGCGGGAGCGCCCCAAGAGACCCAGTACTTC

V gene: TRBV15
clone size: many
J gene: TRBJ2-1
D gene: TRBD2
CDR3 protein: CATSRTSIYEQFF
CDR3 DNA: TGTGCCACCAGCAGGACTAGCATCTATGAGCAGTTCTTC

V gene: TRBV5-1
clone size: few
J gene: TRBJ2-1
D gene: NA
CDR3 protein: CASSLVSGAFYNEQFF
CDR3 DNA: TGCGCCAGCAGCTTGGTTAGCGGAGCTTTCTACAATGAGCAGTTCTTC

V gene: TRBV6-2/TRBV6-3
clone size: NA
J gene: TRBJ2-7
D gene: TRBD1
CDR3 protein: CASSYGQGWNEQYF
CDR3 DNA: TGTGCCAGCAGCTACGGACAGGGGTGGAACGAGCAGTACTTC

V gene: TRBV29-1
clone size: once
J gene: TRBJ2-1
D gene: NA
CDR3 protein: CSVGWQGPYNEQFF
CDR3 DNA: TGCAGCGTTGGGTGGCAGGGACCATACAATGAGCAGTTCTTC

V gene: TRBV5-8
clone size: few
J gene: TRBJ2-3
D gene: TRBD2
CDR3 protein: CASSSPGGEVVDTQYF
CDR3 DNA: TGTGCCAGCAGCTCCCCCGGGGGGGAGGTTGTAGATACGCAGTATTTT

V gene: TRBV3-1
clone size: NA
J gene: TRBJ2-7
D gene: NA
CDR3 protein: CASSQHSYEQYF
CDR3 DNA: TGTGCCAGCAGCCAACACAGTTACGAGCAGTACTTC

V gene: TRBV29-1
clone size: many
J gene: TRBJ2-2
D gene: NA
CDR3 protein: CSARAAPGELFF
CDR3 DNA: TGCAGCGCCCGAGCGGCACCCGGGGAGCTGTTTTTT

V gene: TRBV6-2/TRBV6-3
clone size: NA
J gene: TRBJ1-5
D gene: NA
CDR3 protein: CASSYHPWQADSNQPQHF
CDR3 DNA: TGTGCCAGCAGTTACCACCCCTGGCAGGCCGATAGCAATCAGCCCCAGCATTTT

V gene: TRBV24-1
clone size: many
J gene: TRBJ2-3
D gene: NA
CDR3 protein: CATGSDTQYF
CDR3 DNA: TGTGCCACCGGTTCAGATACGCAGTATTTT

V gene: TRBV7-2
clone size: NA
J gene: TRBJ2-4
D gene: NA
CDR3 protein: CASSSPGTDKNIQYF
CDR3 DNA: TGTGCCAGCAGCTCCCCCGGGACGGATAAAAACATTCAGTACTTC

V gene: TRBV29-1
clone size: NA
J gene: TRBJ2-5
D gene: NA
CDR3 protein: CSVGLVYQETQYF
CDR3 DNA: TGCAGCGTTGGGTTGGTGTACCAAGAGACCCAGTACTTC

V gene: TRBV9
clone size: many
J gene: TRBJ2-1
D gene: NA
CDR3 protein: CASSGGGDRTYNEQFF
CDR3 DNA: TGTGCCAGCAGCGGGGGGGGCGATCGTACCTACAATGAGCAGTTCTTC

V gene: TRBV5-1
clone size: NA
J gene: TRBJ2-3
D gene: TRBD2
CDR3 protein: CASSLDGRIRTDTQYF
CDR3 DNA: TGCGCCAGCAGCTTGGACGGGAGGATCCGCACAGATACGCAGTATTTT

V gene: TRBV6-1
clone size: few
J gene: TRBJ2-1
D gene: TRBD1
CDR3 protein: CASKAWDRGTNEQFF
CDR3 DNA: TGTGCCAGCAAAGCCTGGGACAGGGGGACGAATGAGCAGTTCTTC